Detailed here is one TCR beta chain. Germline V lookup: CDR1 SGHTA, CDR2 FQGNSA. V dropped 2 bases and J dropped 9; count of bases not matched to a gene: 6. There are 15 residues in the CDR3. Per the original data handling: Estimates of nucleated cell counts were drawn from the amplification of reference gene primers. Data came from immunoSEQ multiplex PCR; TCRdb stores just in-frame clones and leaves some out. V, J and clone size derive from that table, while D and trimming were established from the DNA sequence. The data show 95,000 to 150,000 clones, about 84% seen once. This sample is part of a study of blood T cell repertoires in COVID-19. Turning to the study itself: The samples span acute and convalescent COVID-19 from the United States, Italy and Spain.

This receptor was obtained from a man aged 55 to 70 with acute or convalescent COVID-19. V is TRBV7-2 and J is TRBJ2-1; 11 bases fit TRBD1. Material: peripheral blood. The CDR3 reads CASSLLGQGAGEQFF. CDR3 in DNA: TGTGCCAGCAGCTTACTCGGACAGGGGGCGGGTGAGCAGTTCTTC.